Listed here are 26 T cell receptor beta chains from one sample, sequenced in a study of blood T cell repertoires in COVID-19. Only in-frame clones appear in the TCRdb table, and some are missing; sequencing was by immunoSEQ multiplex PCR. The sample lists approximately 150,000 clones; roughly nine tenths were seen once. The specimen sequenced was peripheral blood. These receptors all stem from a woman aged 70-85 years with acute or convalescent COVID-19.

The chain links TRBV2 to TRBJ2-2, with TRBD2 identical over 7 bases. After removal of 8 bases from V and 1 base from J, the junction contained 7 bases not matched to a gene. In germline, CDR1 is SNHLY, CDR2 FYNNEI. The length of the CDR3 is 15 residues. For the CDR3, the DNA is TGTGCCAGCGCCGGGGGGTCTATGAACACCGGGGAGCTGTTTTTT. The encoded protein is CASAGGSMNTGELFF.

This clone was seen a handful of times. In the same sample, other DNA sequences code for this CDR3. The chain has TRBV10-2 and TRBJ2-7; possibly TRBD1 for D (5 bases). The CDR3 is 13 amino acids. V was shortened by 5 bases and J by 2 bases, with 10 bases between the two germline ends. CDR1 WSHSY and CDR2 SAAADI come from the germline V gene. The CDR3 region is CASSRQGAYEQYF. In DNA, the CDR3 is TGCGCCAGCAGTCGTCAGGGCGCCTACGAGCAGTACTTC.

V is TRBV7-9 and J is TRBJ2-1, with D perhaps matching TRBD1 (5 bases). Per germline, CDR1 SEHNR and CDR2 FQNEAQ (reference sequence). Trimming removed 5 bases at V and 14 bases at J, with 16 bases between. The CDR3 is 12 amino acids. The CDR3 here is CASSPTDTLEFF. CDR3 bases: TGTGCCAGCAGCCCGACGGACACGCTGGAGTTCTTC. Full variable domain (missing parts from reference TRBV7-9 and TRBJ2-1): DTGVSQNPRHKITKRGQNVTFRCDPISEHNRLYWYRQTLGQGPEFLTYFQNEAQLEKSRLLSDRFSAERPKGSFSTLEIQRTEQGDSAMYLCASSPTDTLEFFGPGTRLTVL.

The chain has TRBV4-1 and TRBJ1-6; 8 bases are shared with TRBD1. Germline V gene sequence: CDR1 MGHRA, CDR2 YSYEKL. J was trimmed by 9 bases and V by 0 bases; bases with no gene match: 7. The CDR3 runs to 16 residues. Written as DNA, the CDR3 is TGCGCCAGCAGCCAAGATCCCCAGGGGGCAGGTTCACCCCTCCACTTT. It encodes CASSQDPQGAGSPLHF.

The chain uses TRBV7-2 and TRBJ2-1; 9 bases align to TRBD1. The CDR3 sequence is 15 residues long. Losses at the gene ends were 5 bases for V and 7 bases for J; bases not matched to a gene: 9. The germline gives CDR1 SGHTA, CDR2 FQGNSA. CDR3 amino acids: CASSPSGGQGNEQFF. CDR3 DNA: TGTGCCAGCAGCCCCAGTGGGGGACAGGGTAATGAGCAGTTCTTC. Complete variable domain (other parts from reference TRBV7-2 and TRBJ2-1): GAGVSQSPSNKVTEKGKDVELRCDPISGHTALYWYRQSLGQGLEFLIYFQGNSAPDKSGLPSDRFSAERTGGSVSTLTIQRTQQEDSAVYLCASSPSGGQGNEQFFGPGTRLTVL.

The rearrangement links TRBV10-1 to TRBJ1-6, with TRBD1 matching 7 bases. V trimming: 4 bases; J trimming: 9 bases; junction bases outside the gene matches: 3. The CDR3 length is 13 residues. Germline assignment: CDR1 WNHNN and CDR2 SYGVQD (reference sequence). CDR3 sequence: CASSGQGTSPLHF. The CDR3 nucleotides read TGCGCCAGCAGTGGACAGGGCACTTCACCCCTCCACTTT.

In its sample, this clone was seen once. The chain joins TRBV10-3 to TRBJ1-2; D not certain. There are 13 residues in the CDR3. Per germline, CDR1 ENHRY and CDR2 SYGVKD. V lost 4 bases, J lost 1 base, and 7 bases lay in between. The DNA for the CDR3 is TGTGCCATCAGTGCTAGCAGTAACTATGGCTACACCTTC. It specifies CAISASSNYGYTF.

The chain couples TRBV24-1 to TRBJ1-5; 9 positions match TRBD1. The V gene end was trimmed by 4 bases and the J gene end by 1 base; junction bases not matched to a gene: 4. This CDR3 comprises 16 residues. The germline V gene has CDR1 KGHDR and CDR2 SFDVKD. For the CDR3, the DNA is TGTGCCACCAGTGAGGGGGGACAGGGAAGCAATCAGCCCCAGCATTTT. Its protein is CATSEGGQGSNQPQHF.

This chain connects TRBV19 to TRBJ1-2, with D perhaps matching TRBD1 (5 bases). V was cut by 6 bases and J by 4 bases, with 18 bases left in between. CDR3 size: 15 residues. Germline CDR1 LNHDA, CDR2 SQIVND (reference sequence). The CDR3 spells CASSPSAGAAYGYTF. In DNA form, the CDR3 reads TGTGCCAGTAGCCCCTCTGCTGGGGCAGCCTATGGCTACACCTTC.

The chain couples TRBV6-5 to TRBJ2-1; TRBD2 matches 12 bases. This CDR3 is built from 13 residues. The V and J ends lost 7 bases and 12 bases, in that order; junction bases with no gene match: 7. Germline V gene sequence: CDR1 MNHEY, CDR2 SVGAGI. CDR3 protein: CASTASGRAGQFF. The CDR3 DNA is TGTGCCAGCACGGCTAGCGGGAGGGCCGGGCAGTTCTTC.

The chain couples TRBV29-1 to TRBJ1-1; D not certain. Trimming removed 3 bases from V and 1 base from J, with 3 bases in between. There are 11 residues in the CDR3. Per the germline V gene, CDR1 is SQVTM and CDR2 is ANQGSEA. The CDR3 reads CSVDRNTEAFF. The CDR3, as DNA: TGCAGCGTTGATCGGAACACTGAAGCTTTCTTT. Full variable domain (rest looked up from reference TRBV29-1 and TRBJ1-1): SAVISQKPSRDICQRGTSLTIQCQVDSQVTMMFWYRQQPGQSLTLIATANQGSEATYESGFVIDKFPISRPNLTFSTLTVSNMSPEDSSIYLCSVDRNTEAFFGQGTRLTVV.

The chain employs TRBV14 and TRBJ1-4, with 9 bases lining up with TRBD1. Per germline, CDR1 SGHDN and CDR2 FVKESK. The CDR3 covers 19 residues. Unmatched junction bases numbered 22, after V lost 6 bases and J lost 8 bases. The DNA for the CDR3 is TGTGCCAGCAGTAAGGCCCCACAGGGGGCCCGTCCCATGATCGAAAAACTGTTTTTT. Translation gives CASSKAPQGARPMIEKLFF.

This rearrangement joins TRBV30 to TRBJ2-2; 9 nucleotides agree with TRBD1. Germline V gene data show CDR1 as GTSNPN and CDR2 as SVGIG (reference sequence). The CDR3 is made up of 16 amino acids. After removal of 0 bases from V and 3 bases from J, the junction contained 5 bases not matched to a gene. As DNA, the CDR3 is TGTGCCTGGAGTGTAGGATGGACAGGGGACACCGGGGAGCTGTTTTTT. As protein: CAWSVGWTGDTGELFF.

The V gene is TRBV7-2, the J gene TRBJ2-1; D remains unclear. V gave up 1 base and J gave up 5 bases, with 9 bases separating them. This CDR3 region has 14 residues. The germline V gene has CDR1 SGHTA and CDR2 FQGNSA. The CDR3 region is CASSLVARDNEQFF. CDR3 in DNA: TGTGCCAGCAGCTTAGTGGCCCGGGACAATGAGCAGTTCTTC.

V gene TRBV3-1 (or the pseudogene TRBV3-2) combines with J gene TRBJ1-4; 8 bases map to TRBD1. Germline values: CDR1 LGHDT, CDR2 YNNKEL (reference sequence). CDR3 length equals 15 residues. The junction had 3 bases not matched to a gene; V was cut back by 4 bases and J by 2 bases. The CDR3 protein is CASSLRTGTNEKLFF. In DNA, the CDR3 is TGTGCCAGCAGCCTAAGGACAGGGACTAATGAAAAACTGTTTTTT.

The chain combines TRBV6-6 with TRBJ1-5; 7 positions agree with TRBD1. CDR3 length equals 15 residues. With 0 bases clipped from V and 5 bases from J, the junction kept 4 bases outside the gene matches. Germline V gene sequence: CDR1 MNHNY, CDR2 SVGAGI (reference sequence). The CDR3 reads CASSYSAGGHQPQHF. As DNA, the CDR3 is TGTGCCAGCAGTTACTCGGCAGGGGGGCATCAGCCCCAGCATTTT.

This clone has just one count. The V call is TRBV5-1, the J call TRBJ1-2; D perhaps matches TRBD1 (6 bases). Germline V gene sequence: CDR1 SGHRS, CDR2 YFSETQ. The CDR3 is 13 amino acids. V shed 4 bases and J shed 5 bases, with 12 bases lying between them. The CDR3 here is CASSPLGTYGYTF. As DNA, the CDR3 is TGCGCCAGCAGCCCCTTGGGGACATATGGCTACACCTTC.

The count of this clone is one. The chain has TRBV4-1 and TRBJ2-1; 8 bases agree with TRBD2. Germline-derived CDR1 and CDR2 are MGHRA and YSYEKL. The CDR3 extends over 15 amino acids. The ends lost 3 bases at V and 3 bases at J; junction bases unmatched: 4. CDR3: CASSHIAGGYNEQFF. The CDR3 DNA sequence: TGCGCCAGCAGCCATATCGCGGGGGGCTACAATGAGCAGTTCTTC.

CDR3 residues: CASSFVSTNEKLFF. CDR3 DNA sequence: TGTGCCAGCAGTTTCGTGTCAACTAATGAAAAACTGTTTTTT. The chain employs TRBV27 and TRBJ1-4; unclear D gene. The CDR3 totals 14 residues. Trimming pared 3 bases from V and 0 bases from J, leaving 5 bases between. Germline V gene lookup returns CDR1 MNHEY and CDR2 SMNVEV (reference sequence).

The V and J genes are TRBV28 and TRBJ1-1; the D is unclear. This CDR3 is built from 13 residues. The V gene lost 4 bases and the J gene lost 4 bases, with 10 bases spanning the gap. Looked up from germline, CDR1 is MDHEN and CDR2 is SYDVKM. CDR3 loop: CASSWRVGTEAFF. The CDR3 region has the DNA TGTGCCAGCAGTTGGAGGGTGGGCACTGAAGCTTTCTTT.

The gene calls are TRBV19 and TRBJ1-2, with D uncertain. V was trimmed by 4 bases and J by 6 bases, leaving 21 bases between them. Germline V gene data show CDR1 as LNHDA and CDR2 as SQIVND (reference sequence). The length of the CDR3 is 16 residues. The chain's CDR3 is CASSTQTPRRGDGYTF. The CDR3, as DNA: TGTGCCAGTAGTACACAAACCCCCCGCCGGGGAGATGGCTACACCTTC. Based on the CDR3 plus reference TRBV19 and TRBJ1-2, the full variable domain is DGGITQSPKYLFRKEGQNVTLSCEQNLNHDAMYWYRQDPGQGLRLIYYSQIVNDFQKGDIAEGYSVSREKKESFPLTVTSAQKNPTAFYLCASSTQTPRRGDGYTFGSGTRLTVV.

The CDR3 sequence is CATSRDGADYGYTF. In DNA, the CDR3 is TGTGCCACCAGCAGAGACGGAGCAGATTATGGCTACACCTTC. The rearrangement uses TRBV15 and TRBJ1-2, with D hard to call. This CDR3 has 14 amino acids. The germline V gene encodes CDR1 LNHNV and CDR2 YYDKDF (reference sequence). Trimming removed 0 bases from V and 5 bases from J, with 10 bases in between.

The chain is built from TRBV18 and TRBJ1-1; the match to TRBD1 covers 9 bases. Germline CDR1 KGHSH, CDR2 LQKENI. CDR3 length: 13 amino acids. V dropped 5 bases and J dropped 6; count of bases not matched to a gene: 4. CDR3: CASSANRGPEAFF. In nucleotides, the CDR3 is TGTGCCAGCTCAGCTAACAGGGGGCCTGAAGCTTTCTTT.

The chain couples TRBV5-6 to TRBJ2-1; no clear D. Germline V lookup: CDR1 SGHDT, CDR2 YYEEEE. The germline V and J ends were trimmed by 4 bases and 3 bases, with 5 bases remaining between them. This CDR3 has 12 amino acids. CDR3 residues: CASSGSYNEQFF. As DNA, the CDR3 is TGTGCCAGCAGCGGCAGCTACAATGAGCAGTTCTTC.

This clone was counted once. The J gene is TRBJ2-1, the V gene TRBV7-2; the match to TRBD2 covers 14 bases. In germline, CDR1 is SGHTA, CDR2 FQGNSA. Trimming removed 5 bases from V and 9 bases from J; junction bases left unmatched: 6. CDR3 size: 15 residues. The CDR3 nucleotides read TGTGCCAGCAGCAGGGGACTAGCGGGGGCCGGTGAGCAGTTCTTC. This gives the protein CASSRGLAGAGEQFF.

The CDR3, as DNA: TGTGCCAGCAGCTCACAGGGCAACTCTGGGGCCAACGTCCTGACTTTC. Translated, it gives CASSSQGNSGANVLTF. This chain connects TRBV7-2 to TRBJ2-6; a possible D gene is TRBD1 (6 bases). The CDR3 consists of 16 residues. CDR1 is SGHTA and CDR2 is FQGNSA in the germline V gene. V shed 4 bases and J shed 0 bases, with 10 bases lying between them. Combining the CDR3 with reference TRBV7-2 and TRBJ2-6 gives the whole variable domain GAGVSQSPSNKVTEKGKDVELRCDPISGHTALYWYRQSLGQGLEFLIYFQGNSAPDKSGLPSDRFSAERTGGSVSTLTIQRTQQEDSAVYLCASSSQGNSGANVLTFGAGSRLTVL.